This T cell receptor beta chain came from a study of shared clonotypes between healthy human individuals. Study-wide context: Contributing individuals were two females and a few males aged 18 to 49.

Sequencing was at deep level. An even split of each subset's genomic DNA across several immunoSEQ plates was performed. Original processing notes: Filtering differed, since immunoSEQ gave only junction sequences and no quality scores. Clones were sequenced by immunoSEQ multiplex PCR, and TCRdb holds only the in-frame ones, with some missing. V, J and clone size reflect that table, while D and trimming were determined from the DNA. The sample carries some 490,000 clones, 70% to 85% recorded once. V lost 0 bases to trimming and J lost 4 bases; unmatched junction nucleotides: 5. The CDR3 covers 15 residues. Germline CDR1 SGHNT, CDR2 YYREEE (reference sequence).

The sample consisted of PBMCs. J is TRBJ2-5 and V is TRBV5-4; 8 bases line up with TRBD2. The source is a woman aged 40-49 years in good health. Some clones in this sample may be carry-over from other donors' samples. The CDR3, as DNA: TGTGCCAGCAGCTTGGCCAGCGGGAGTTCAGAGACCCAGTACTTC. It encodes CASSLASGSSETQYF.